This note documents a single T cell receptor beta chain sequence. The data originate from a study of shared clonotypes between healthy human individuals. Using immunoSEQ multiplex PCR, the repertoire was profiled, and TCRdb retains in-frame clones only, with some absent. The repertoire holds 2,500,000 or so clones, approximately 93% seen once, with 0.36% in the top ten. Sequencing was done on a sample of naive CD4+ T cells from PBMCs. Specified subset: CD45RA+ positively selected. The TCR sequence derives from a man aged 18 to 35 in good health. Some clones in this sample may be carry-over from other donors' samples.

In DNA, the CDR3 is TGTGCCGGAAGGGCGGGAGGGGGGTCCGAGCAGTACTTC. This codes for CAGRAGGGSEQYF. The chain combines TRBV5-4 with TRBJ2-7, with 9 bases aligning to TRBD2. The V and J ends lost 10 bases and 6 bases, in that order; junction bases with no gene match: 11. Germline CDR1 SGHNT, CDR2 YYREEE (reference sequence). CDR3 length equals 13 residues.